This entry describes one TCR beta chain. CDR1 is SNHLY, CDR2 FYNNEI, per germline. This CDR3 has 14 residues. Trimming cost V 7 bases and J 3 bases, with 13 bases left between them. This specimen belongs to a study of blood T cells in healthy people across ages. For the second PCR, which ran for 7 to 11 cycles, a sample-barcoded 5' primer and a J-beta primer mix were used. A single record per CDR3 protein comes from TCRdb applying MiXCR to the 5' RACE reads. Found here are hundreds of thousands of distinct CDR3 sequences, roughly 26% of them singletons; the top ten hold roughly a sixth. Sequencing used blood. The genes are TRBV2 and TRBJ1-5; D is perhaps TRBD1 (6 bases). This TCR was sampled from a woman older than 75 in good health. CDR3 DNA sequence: TGTGCCAGCAACACGAACAGGGACAATCAGCCCCAGCATTTT. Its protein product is CASNTNRDNQPQHF. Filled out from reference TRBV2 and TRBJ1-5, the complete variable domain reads EPEVTQTPSHQVTQMGQEVILRCVPISNHLYFYWYRQILGQKVEFLVSFYNNEISEKSEIFDDQFSVERPDGSNFTLKIRSTKLEDSAMYFCASNTNRDNQPQHFGDGTRLSIL.